The rows below give T cell receptor beta chains drawn from one sample of a study of cytotoxic CD8 clonotypes in ibrutinib-treated CLL. Only in-frame clones appear in the TCRdb table, and some are missing; sequencing was by immunoSEQ multiplex PCR. The sample yields 120,000 to 150,000 clones, 70% to 80% seen once. The sequences come from PBMCs, collected after 12 months of ibrutinib treatment. The receptors originated from a human donor with chronic lymphocytic leukemia. CDR3s include the opening cysteine and the closing phenylalanine or tryptophan. Each record gives: V gene, clone size, J gene, D gene, CDR3 DNA, CDR3 protein. The D gene is left open where the match is weak. Size values are once, few and many counts, or a class for expanded clones, and some rows have none.

v_call: TRBV6-5; clone_size: NA; j_call: TRBJ2-3; d_call: TRBD2; cdr3_nt: TGTGCCAGCGGAGAGACTAGCGGGAGCACAGATACGCAGTATTTT; cdr3_aa: CASGETSGSTDTQYF
v_call: TRBV25-1; clone_size: NA; j_call: TRBJ1-4; d_call: NA; cdr3_nt: TGTGCCAGCAGTGAATCGCCGGACCGTAATGAAAAACTGTTTTTT; cdr3_aa: CASSESPDRNEKLFF
v_call: TRBV7-6; clone_size: NA; j_call: TRBJ2-1; d_call: NA; cdr3_nt: TGTGCCAGCAGCTCTCTCGGGACCCCATACAATGAGCAGTTCTTC; cdr3_aa: CASSSLGTPYNEQFF
v_call: TRBV19; clone_size: NA; j_call: TRBJ2-1; d_call: NA; cdr3_nt: TGTGCCAGTAGGGTCGGCGGGGCCAGCTCCTACAATGAGCAGTTCTTC; cdr3_aa: CASRVGGASSYNEQFF
v_call: TRBV2; clone_size: NA; j_call: TRBJ1-1; d_call: NA; cdr3_nt: TGTGCCAGCAGTGAAGAACCGGTACTTTGGTCTGAAGCTTTCTTT; cdr3_aa: CASSEEPVLWSEAFF
v_call: TRBV7-8; clone_size: NA; j_call: TRBJ2-7; d_call: NA; cdr3_nt: TGTGCCAGCAGCTTAGCACCGGACGATTCCTACGAGCAGTACTTC; cdr3_aa: CASSLAPDDSYEQYF
v_call: TRBV6-4; clone_size: NA; j_call: TRBJ2-7; d_call: TRBD2; cdr3_nt: TGTGCCAGCAGTGACGGTTCGGCGGGAGTGTCAAACGAGCAGTACTTC; cdr3_aa: CASSDGSAGVSNEQYF
v_call: TRBV6-5; clone_size: NA; j_call: TRBJ1-2; d_call: TRBD1; cdr3_nt: TGTGCCAGCAGACCGACAGGGAACTATGGCTACACCTTC; cdr3_aa: CASRPTGNYGYTF
v_call: TRBV5-1; clone_size: once; j_call: TRBJ2-7; d_call: NA; cdr3_nt: TGCGCCAGCAGCTTGGGAGGAACCTACGAGCAGTACTTC; cdr3_aa: CASSLGGTYEQYF
v_call: TRBV7-3; clone_size: once; j_call: TRBJ1-1; d_call: NA; cdr3_nt: TGTGCCAGCAGCTTCGTTGGATCAGGTGGACACACTGAAGCTTTCTTT; cdr3_aa: CASSFVGSGGHTEAFF
v_call: TRBV6-5; clone_size: NA; j_call: TRBJ2-1; d_call: TRBD2; cdr3_nt: TGTGCCAGCAGCTCTAGCGGGAGCTCCTACAATGAGCAGTTCTTC; cdr3_aa: CASSSSGSSYNEQFF
v_call: TRBV5-4; clone_size: NA; j_call: TRBJ1-2; d_call: TRBD1; cdr3_nt: TGTGCCAGCAGCCTGGACAGGGAATATGGCTACACCTTC; cdr3_aa: CASSLDREYGYTF
v_call: TRBV27; clone_size: NA; j_call: TRBJ2-7; d_call: NA; cdr3_nt: TGTGCCAGCAGTTTAGGGGCGGTACTCTCCTACGAGCAGTACTTC; cdr3_aa: CASSLGAVLSYEQYF
v_call: TRBV9; clone_size: NA; j_call: TRBJ1-3; d_call: NA; cdr3_nt: TGTGCCTCCGGGGAGGCGGGATCTGGAAACACCATATATTTT; cdr3_aa: CASGEAGSGNTIYF
v_call: TRBV13; clone_size: NA; j_call: TRBJ2-6; d_call: NA; cdr3_nt: TGTGCCAGCAGCGTACTAGTTTCCGGGGCCAACGTCCTGACTTTC; cdr3_aa: CASSVLVSGANVLTF
v_call: TRBV14; clone_size: once; j_call: TRBJ2-2; d_call: NA; cdr3_nt: TGTGCCAGCAGCACGCGTACGGGACTCGTAACCGGGGAGCTGTTTTTT; cdr3_aa: CASSTRTGLVTGELFF
v_call: TRBV7-2; clone_size: few; j_call: TRBJ2-1; d_call: NA; cdr3_nt: TGTGCCAGCAGCACCCTGGCAGGGACGAAGTTCTTC; cdr3_aa: CASSTLAGTKFF
v_call: TRBV15; clone_size: NA; j_call: TRBJ2-3; d_call: NA; cdr3_nt: TGTGCCACCGCAGTTCCTACCACAGATACGCAGTATTTT; cdr3_aa: CATAVPTTDTQYF
v_call: TRBV6-5; clone_size: few; j_call: TRBJ1-6; d_call: NA; cdr3_nt: TGTGCCAGCAGTTACTCGATGATACCTAATTCACCCCTCCACTTT; cdr3_aa: CASSYSMIPNSPLHF
v_call: TRBV5-1; clone_size: NA; j_call: TRBJ2-1; d_call: NA; cdr3_nt: TGCGCCAGCAGTCCTGAACGACAAGGCCAGTTGAACAATGAGCAGTTCTTC; cdr3_aa: CASSPERQGQLNNEQFF
v_call: TRBV12-5; clone_size: once; j_call: TRBJ2-5; d_call: TRBD2; cdr3_nt: TGTGCTAGTGGTTTGGTACTAGCGGACCAAGAGACCCAGTACTTC; cdr3_aa: CASGLVLADQETQYF
v_call: TRBV9; clone_size: NA; j_call: TRBJ2-3; d_call: NA; cdr3_nt: TGTGCCAGCAGCCCTCCGGTTACAGATACGCAGTATTTT; cdr3_aa: CASSPPVTDTQYF
v_call: TRBV30; clone_size: NA; j_call: TRBJ1-3; d_call: NA; cdr3_nt: TGTGCCTGGAGTCCCGGACTCTCTGGAAACACCATATATTTT; cdr3_aa: CAWSPGLSGNTIYF
v_call: TRBV5-6; clone_size: NA; j_call: TRBJ1-2; d_call: NA; cdr3_nt: TGTGCCAGCAGCTTACAGGTCTATGGCTACACCTTC; cdr3_aa: CASSLQVYGYTF
v_call: TRBV6-6; clone_size: NA; j_call: TRBJ2-1; d_call: NA; cdr3_nt: TGTGCCAGCAGAAAAGACACCCCCTACAATGAGCAGTTCTTC; cdr3_aa: CASRKDTPYNEQFF
v_call: TRBV5-1; clone_size: NA; j_call: TRBJ2-7; d_call: NA; cdr3_nt: TGCGCCAGCAGTCTGGACGGCCCCTACGAGCAGTACTTC; cdr3_aa: CASSLDGPYEQYF
v_call: TRBV6-5; clone_size: NA; j_call: TRBJ2-3; d_call: NA; cdr3_nt: TGTGCCAGCAGTTACTCGGTCAGTAGCACAGATACGCAGTATTTT; cdr3_aa: CASSYSVSSTDTQYF
v_call: TRBV5-4; clone_size: NA; j_call: TRBJ2-3; d_call: TRBD2; cdr3_nt: TGTGCCAGCAGCTTTACCGTACTTATCGGGGGGATCACAGATACGCAGTATTTT; cdr3_aa: CASSFTVLIGGITDTQYF
v_call: TRBV9; clone_size: many; j_call: TRBJ2-3; d_call: NA; cdr3_nt: TGTGCCAGCAGCGTAGGGAGGGCAGGACCCTATGGAGATACGCAGTATTTT; cdr3_aa: CASSVGRAGPYGDTQYF
v_call: TRBV28; clone_size: NA; j_call: TRBJ1-5; d_call: NA; cdr3_nt: TGTGCCAGCAGTTTAAGGGGGTACGGCAATCAGCCCCAGCATTTT; cdr3_aa: CASSLRGYGNQPQHF
v_call: TRBV5-6; clone_size: NA; j_call: TRBJ2-2; d_call: NA; cdr3_nt: TGTGCCAGCAGCTTTTTAGGCGGGGAGCTGTTTTTT; cdr3_aa: CASSFLGGELFF
v_call: TRBV6-1; clone_size: once; j_call: TRBJ1-2; d_call: NA; cdr3_nt: TGTGCCAGCAGTGAAGTGGGGGGCGCCACCTTC; cdr3_aa: CASSEVGGATF
v_call: TRBV27; clone_size: NA; j_call: TRBJ2-7; d_call: TRBD1; cdr3_nt: TGTGCCAGCAGTTCGGGACAGGGCTCCTACGAGCAGTACTTC; cdr3_aa: CASSSGQGSYEQYF
v_call: TRBV9; clone_size: few; j_call: TRBJ1-1; d_call: NA; cdr3_nt: TGTGCCAGCAGCGTAGCTAGTCTCCCGGATAGGGAAGCTTTCTTT; cdr3_aa: CASSVASLPDREAFF
v_call: TRBV19; clone_size: NA; j_call: TRBJ2-7; d_call: TRBD2; cdr3_nt: TGTGCCAGTAGGGGGACTAGCTACGAGCAGTACTTC; cdr3_aa: CASRGTSYEQYF
v_call: TRBV28; clone_size: NA; j_call: TRBJ2-1; d_call: TRBD1; cdr3_nt: TGTGCCAGCAAGCTACAGGGGCTATACAATGAGCAGTTCTTC; cdr3_aa: CASKLQGLYNEQFF
v_call: TRBV6-4; clone_size: NA; j_call: TRBJ2-7; d_call: TRBD2; cdr3_nt: TGTGCCAGCAGTGAATCTAGCGGCCCTTACGAGCAGTACTTC; cdr3_aa: CASSESSGPYEQYF
v_call: TRBV6-5; clone_size: NA; j_call: TRBJ1-2; d_call: NA; cdr3_nt: TGTGCCAGCAGCTTCGGGGACTATGGCTACACCTTC; cdr3_aa: CASSFGDYGYTF
v_call: TRBV28; clone_size: NA; j_call: TRBJ2-7; d_call: TRBD2; cdr3_nt: TGTGCCAGCAGTTCCTTCGGACTAGCGGGAGTTACCGTGCAGTACTTC; cdr3_aa: CASSSFGLAGVTVQYF
v_call: TRBV7-2; clone_size: NA; j_call: TRBJ2-3; d_call: NA; cdr3_nt: TGTGCCAGCAGCTCTCTCGCTGCGCAGTATTTT; cdr3_aa: CASSSLAAQYF
v_call: TRBV7-2; clone_size: NA; j_call: TRBJ1-4; d_call: NA; cdr3_nt: TGTGCCAGCAGCACGCGACAGGACTCAAATGAAAAACTGTTTTTT; cdr3_aa: CASSTRQDSNEKLFF
v_call: TRBV10-2; clone_size: NA; j_call: TRBJ2-7; d_call: TRBD1; cdr3_nt: TGCGCCAGCACCTCCGAGGACAGGGGGACCTACGAGCAGTACTTC; cdr3_aa: CASTSEDRGTYEQYF
v_call: TRBV7-9; clone_size: NA; j_call: TRBJ2-7; d_call: TRBD2; cdr3_nt: TGTGCCAGCAGCTGGAGCGGGGGGGGCACCTACGAGCAGTACTTC; cdr3_aa: CASSWSGGGTYEQYF
v_call: TRBV6-1; clone_size: NA; j_call: TRBJ2-7; d_call: TRBD1; cdr3_nt: TGTGCCAGCCGTCGAGGGACAGGGTCCTACGAGCAGTACTTC; cdr3_aa: CASRRGTGSYEQYF
v_call: TRBV6-1; clone_size: once; j_call: TRBJ1-1; d_call: NA; cdr3_nt: TGTGCCAGCAGTTTAGGGGGGAGCACTGAAGCTTTCTTT; cdr3_aa: CASSLGGSTEAFF
v_call: TRBV2; clone_size: few; j_call: TRBJ1-1; d_call: NA; cdr3_nt: TGTGCCAGCTCGAACCTGGACGGGAACACTGAAGCTTTCTTT; cdr3_aa: CASSNLDGNTEAFF
v_call: TRBV28; clone_size: NA; j_call: TRBJ2-7; d_call: NA; cdr3_nt: TGTGCCAGCAGTTTATCAGAGGGAATTACCACTTACGAGCAGTACTTC; cdr3_aa: CASSLSEGITTYEQYF
v_call: TRBV5-8; clone_size: NA; j_call: TRBJ2-7; d_call: TRBD1; cdr3_nt: TGTGCCAGCAGTTTAGGGGGCCCCTCCTACGAGCAGTACTTC; cdr3_aa: CASSLGGPSYEQYF
v_call: TRBV9; clone_size: NA; j_call: TRBJ1-5; d_call: TRBD1; cdr3_nt: TGTGCCAGCAGCGTAGCTGGGACAGGCGATCAGCCCCAGCATTTT; cdr3_aa: CASSVAGTGDQPQHF
v_call: TRBV5-1; clone_size: NA; j_call: TRBJ1-5; d_call: NA; cdr3_nt: TGCGCCAGCAGCCCCTTAGGGGGACAACCTTATAGCAATCAGCCCCAGCATTTT; cdr3_aa: CASSPLGGQPYSNQPQHF
v_call: TRBV27; clone_size: few; j_call: TRBJ1-2; d_call: TRBD1; cdr3_nt: TGTGCCAGCAGTTTACGGGGACAGGACCTCTATGGCTACACCTTC; cdr3_aa: CASSLRGQDLYGYTF
v_call: TRBV10-3; clone_size: few; j_call: TRBJ1-4; d_call: TRBD1; cdr3_nt: TGTGCCATCAGTGAGAGACAGGGAACTAATGAAAAACTGTTTTTT; cdr3_aa: CAISERQGTNEKLFF
v_call: TRBV29-1; clone_size: few; j_call: TRBJ2-3; d_call: TRBD2; cdr3_nt: TGCAGCCTGAGAAGGGGAGGGTCAGATACGCAGTATTTT; cdr3_aa: CSLRRGGSDTQYF